A single sample is the source of the 12 T cell receptor beta chains below, sequenced in a study of cytomegalovirus exposure and HLA in healthy donors. PCR amplification relied on 60 Vbeta primers (plus 13 Jbeta primers). The assay was immunoSEQ multiplex PCR, and TCRdb's table has in-frame clones only and misses some. The table gives about 38,000 clones; the top ten clones make up approximately 10% of it. Sequencing used PBMCs. Receptors originate from a man aged 35-49 years in good health and CMV-seropositive.

This chain uses TRBV5-1 with TRBJ2-7; TRBD2 agrees at 8 bases. Trimming at V came to 4 bases and at J to 5 bases, leaving 11 bases not matched to a gene. The CDR3 length is 15 residues. Germline V gene sequence: CDR1 SGHRS, CDR2 YFSETQ. The chain's CDR3 is CASSRGGTGSHEQYF. The CDR3 region has the DNA TGCGCCAGCAGCCGGGGGGGAACAGGGAGCCACGAGCAGTACTTC.

The rearrangement links TRBV29-1 to TRBJ2-2; D uncertain. Germline loops: CDR1 SQVTM, CDR2 ANQGSEA. CDR3 length: 13 amino acids. V lost 6 bases and J 1 base, leaving 9 bases between the germline ends. Here the CDR3 reads CSVSRQNTGELFF. The CDR3 DNA follows: TGCAGCGTCTCCAGACAGAACACCGGGGAGCTGTTTTTT.

The rearrangement uses TRBV11-2 and TRBJ2-7, with D possibly being TRBD1 (8 bases). The CDR3 loop spans 16 amino acids. Germline V gene data show CDR1 as SGHAT and CDR2 as FQNNGV. V was clipped by 1 base and J by 5 bases, with 18 bases between them. As DNA, the CDR3 is TGTGCCAGCAGCTTAGCCCGATGGACAGGGAGGGACGAGCAGTACTTC. This translates into CASSLARWTGRDEQYF.

The rearrangement uses TRBV10-1 and TRBJ2-5; 8 bases line up with TRBD2. V lost 0 bases to trimming and J lost 3 bases; unmatched junction nucleotides: 3. Germline V lookup: CDR1 WNHNN, CDR2 SYGVQD (reference sequence). The length of the CDR3 is 15 residues. CDR3 sequence reads: CASSESAGGKETQYF. CDR3 DNA: TGCGCCAGCAGTGAGTCGGCGGGAGGAAAAGAGACCCAGTACTTC.

The V gene is TRBV19, the J gene TRBJ1-5; D remains unclear. Germline CDR1 and CDR2: LNHDA and SQIVND (reference sequence). This CDR3 comprises 13 residues. The V and J ends lost 3 bases and 9 bases respectively, with 12 bases between them. The CDR3: CASSITEQGPQHF. CDR3 DNA: TGTGCCAGTAGTATTACAGAGCAAGGGCCCCAGCATTTT.

The chain recombines TRBV19 with TRBJ1-1, with D uncertain. The CDR3 spans 15 residues. V gave up 7 bases and J gave up 4 bases, with 19 bases separating them. Germline CDR1 is LNHDA and CDR2 is SQIVND (reference sequence). The CDR3, as DNA: TGTGCCAGTAAAACGACATCCGGATCGAGCACTGAAGCTTTCTTT. Its protein product is CASKTTSGSSTEAFF.

The rearrangement joins TRBV27 to TRBJ1-2, with no clear D. Germline values: CDR1 MNHEY, CDR2 SMNVEV (reference sequence). The CDR3 is 13 residues long. V was pared by 6 bases and J by 7 bases, with 15 bases between. CDR3 protein: CASRPGTTTGYTF. CDR3 coding DNA: TGTGCCAGCAGACCGGGAACTACGACTGGCTACACCTTC.

The J gene is TRBJ2-2, the V gene TRBV6-4; 12 bases are a match to TRBD1. The CDR3 totals 19 residues. After removal of 0 bases from V and 5 bases from J, the junction contained 10 bases not matched to a gene. Looked up from germline, CDR1 is MRHNA and CDR2 is SNTAGT. The CDR3 is CASSDSILRDRGRTGELFF. CDR3 in DNA: TGTGCCAGCAGTGACTCAATCCTCCGGGACAGGGGGCGAACCGGGGAGCTGTTTTTT.

CDR3 region: CASSATGGDGYTF. The CDR3 nucleotides read TGTGCCAGCTCCGCTACAGGGGGCGATGGCTACACCTTC. V usage is TRBV18 and J usage is TRBJ1-2, with 9 bases matching TRBD1. Germline trimming cut 6 bases from V and 6 bases from J; bases unmatched to any gene: 5. Germline lookup yields CDR1 KGHSH and CDR2 LQKENI. The CDR3 has 13 amino acids.

The V and J genes are TRBV5-1 and TRBJ1-2; a possible D gene is TRBD1 (5 bases). The CDR3 is 14 amino acids. Germline V gene data show CDR1 as SGHRS and CDR2 as YFSETQ. Trimming removed 4 bases from V and 2 bases from J, with 12 bases in between. The CDR3 DNA sequence: TGCGCCAGCAGCCCCGACACAGGAAACTATGGCTACACCTTC. As protein: CASSPDTGNYGYTF. Variable domain in full (rest from reference TRBV5-1 and TRBJ1-2): KAGVTQTPRYLIKTRGQQVTLSCSPISGHRSVSWYQQTPGQGLQFLFEYFSETQRNKGNFPGRFSGRQFSNSRSEMNVSTLELGDSALYLCASSPDTGNYGYTFGSGTRLTVV.

This chain links TRBV7-3 with TRBJ2-1; D unresolved. The V end was cut by 5 bases, the J end by 6 bases, with 14 bases between. Germline V gives CDR1 SGHTA, CDR2 FQGTGA. This CDR3 region has 14 residues. CDR3 region: CASSTQGGPNEQFF. The CDR3 DNA is TGTGCCAGCAGCACCCAAGGCGGCCCCAATGAGCAGTTCTTC.

The chain combines TRBV10-3 with TRBJ1-5; D unclear. The length of the CDR3 is 14 residues. The germline V gene encodes CDR1 ENHRY and CDR2 SYGVKD. Trimming shortened V by 3 bases and J by 2 bases, and 8 bases separated the two germline ends. CDR3 protein: CAISESRGNQPQHF. DNA of the CDR3: TGTGCCATCAGTGAATCTCGGGGCAATCAGCCCCAGCATTTT.